This TCR beta chain originates from a study of PD-L1 blockade in urothelial cancer. In the study overall: Patients' histories included 0 to 3 prior chemotherapy regimens. Typically, measured as a median, blood samples had approximately 130,000 T cells.

On this clone itself: Its antigen is not identified.

This CDR3 spans 13 amino acids. Per germline, CDR1 SQVTM and CDR2 ANQGSEA. The J segment lost 4 bases and the V segment lost 6 bases, leaving 6 bases of the junction unmatched. General observations from the study: Enhanced expansion of tumor-associated blood clones at 3 weeks characterized durable-benefit patients.

The time point is: pretreatment peripheral blood. Each patient contributed between 1 and 8 total time points of blood mononuclear cells, pretreatment and during treatment. Using immunoSEQ multiplex PCR, the repertoire was profiled, and TCRdb retains in-frame clones only, with some absent. The profile shows over 75,000 clones, about 83% of them singletons. The starting material was PBMCs, obtained around atezolizumab (anti-PD-L1) treatment. V and J are TRBV29-1 and TRBJ1-5; 7 positions agree with TRBD1. The source of this sequence is a man in his sixties with urothelial cancer. The DNA for the CDR3 is TGCAGCGTGGCAGGGGGAACGAATCAGCCCCAGCATTTT. This gives the protein CSVAGGTNQPQHF.